These T cell receptor beta chains were read from a single sample in a study of CD8+ T cells in alopecia areata. Repertoires were generated with immunoSEQ multiplex PCR, while TCRdb's copy carries only in-frame clones and drops some. In the table there are 150,000 to 200,000 clones, less than 65% of which are singletons. The sample consisted of CD4+ T cells sorted from blood, taken at week 24, from a patient treated with tofacitinib. The receptors were gathered from a human donor with alopecia areata. The CDR3 runs from the conserved cysteine through the conserved F or W. The order of the fields is V gene, CDR3 length, D gene, CDR3 protein. D genes are given only for firm matches.

>TRBV6-5|13|TRBD1
CASSTGGRGWYTF
>TRBV12-5|13|.
CASGLDNTGELFF
>TRBV11-3|12|.
CASSLDYYGYTF
>TRBV4-2|14|.
CASSQDPVRDEQYF
>TRBV9|15|.
CASSGQSSYNSPLHF
>TRBV29-1|11|.
CSVQRNTEAFF
>TRBV5-1|13|.
CASSLREQGGYTF
>TRBV7-6|12|.
CASSLAGDGYTF
>TRBV5-1|15|.
CASSPDVANTGELFF
>TRBV5-1|16|TRBD1
CASSLARDRRTNTQYF
>TRBV2|14|TRBD1
CASKSGQGANEQFF
>TRBV15|20|TRBD1
CATSRDGTGGMLTGANVLTF
>TRBV10-3|12|TRBD1
CATRQGNQPQHF
>TRBV29-1|15|.
CSVDDSRGGQETQYF